These 24 T cell receptor beta chains share one sample of origin, sequenced in a study of spatial heterogeneity in lung cancer. The time point: sample taken at primary tumor resection. Unsorted whole RNA of tumor, nontumor lung or frozen PBMC was sequenced. One entry per CDR3 protein, called by TCRdb with MiXCR from the 5' RACE reads. Seen here are about 50,000 distinct CDR3 sequences, approximately 7.6% observed once, and the top ten hold around 13%. This material consisted of PBMCs, taken at surgery. The receptor source for this set is a female donor with early-stage non-small cell lung cancer.

This clonotype appeared many times. The chain links TRBV3-1 to TRBJ2-5, with D perhaps TRBD1 (5 bases). Germline-derived CDR1 and CDR2 are LGHDT and YNNKEL (reference sequence). This CDR3 contains 15 residues. The ends were cut back, 4 bases at V and 0 bases at J, with 12 bases in the middle. The CDR3 region is CASSLSQGNQETQYF. The CDR3 bases are TGTGCCAGCAGCCTTTCGCAGGGAAACCAAGAGACCCAGTACTTC.

This clonotype was counted at least ten times. This chain joins TRBV12-3 or TRBV12-4 and TRBJ2-7, with D perhaps matching TRBD1 (6 bases). The CDR3 has 13 residues. V gave up 6 bases and J gave up 2 bases, with 11 bases separating them. The CDR3 is CASSHRVPYEQYF. The DNA of the CDR3 is TGTGCCAGCAGCCACAGGGTTCCCTACGAGCAGTACTTC.

This clonotype occurred many times. The CDR3, as DNA: TGTGCCAGCAGACCCCAACAGGGAGGCTATGGCTACACCTTC. Its protein product is CASRPQQGGYGYTF. The chain links TRBV12-3 or TRBV12-4 to TRBJ1-2; TRBD1 is a possible D gene (6 bases). The CDR3 extends over 14 amino acids. The germline V and J ends were trimmed by 6 bases and 4 bases, with 15 bases remaining between them.

This clonotype was recorded at least ten times. V gene TRBV7-2 combines with J gene TRBJ2-3, with TRBD2 identical over 8 bases. Germline trimming cut 8 bases from V and 12 bases from J; bases unmatched to any gene: 19. There are 15 residues in the CDR3. Germline CDR1 SGHTA, CDR2 FQGNSA. CDR3 protein: CASCCEERGGPSQYF. CDR3 nucleotides: TGTGCCAGCTGCTGTGAGGAACGGGGGGGCCCCTCCCAGTATTTT.

CDR3 amino acids: CASSLGDTTNVLTF. CDR3 nucleotides: TGTGCCAGCAGCTTAGGGGACACGACCAACGTCCTGACTTTC. J is TRBJ2-6 and V is TRBV13, with D possibly matching TRBD1 (5 bases). Germline loops: CDR1 PRHDT, CDR2 FYEKMQ (reference sequence). CDR3 size: 14 residues. Trimming took off 0 bases at V and 8 bases at J, with 8 bases between the two ends.

This clonotype occurred many times. The genes are TRBV5-1 and TRBJ1-5; possible D gene TRBD1, 5 bases. V lost 0 bases and J lost 5, with 12 bases in between. There are 15 residues in the CDR3. Looked up from germline, CDR1 is SGHRS and CDR2 is YFSETQ. CDR3 in amino acids: CASSLGGLRDQPQHF. As DNA, the CDR3 is TGCGCCAGCAGCTTGGGGGGGTTGCGGGATCAGCCCCAGCATTTT.

This clonotype is medium-sized by share. The chain carries TRBV7-3 and TRBJ2-2; D gene unclear. V lost 2 bases and J 2 bases, leaving 9 bases between the germline ends. CDR1 is SGHTA and CDR2 is FQGTGA in the germline V gene. The CDR3 runs to 15 residues. The DNA of the CDR3 is TGTGCCAGCAGCTTAGGATTGACTAACACCGGGGAGCTGTTTTTT. Translation: CASSLGLTNTGELFF.

This clonotype has only a few counts. The V gene is TRBV28, the J gene TRBJ1-3, with TRBD1 matching over 8 bases. The germline V gene has CDR1 MDHEN and CDR2 SYDVKM. The CDR3 is made up of 15 amino acids. The trim removed 5 bases at V and 0 bases at J, leaving 3 bases unmatched. The CDR3 here is CASSPDRGSGNTIYF. DNA for the CDR3: TGTGCCAGCAGTCCTGACAGGGGCTCTGGAAACACCATATATTTT.

This clonotype was seen at least ten times. V and J are TRBV15 and TRBJ2-7; the D gene could be TRBD1 or TRBD2 (5 bases each). Germline V gene sequence: CDR1 LNHNV, CDR2 YYDKDF (reference sequence). The V end lost 3 bases, the J end lost 5 bases, and 17 bases lay between the germline ends. The CDR3 has 15 amino acids. The CDR3 reads CATSSVLSGTNEQYF. Here the CDR3 DNA reads TGTGCCACCAGCAGCGTCCTTTCCGGGACCAACGAGCAGTACTTC. The full variable domain, rest sourced from reference TRBV15 and TRBJ2-7, is DAMVIQNPRYQVTQFGKPVTLSCSQTLNHNVMYWYQQKSSQAPKLLFHYYDKDFNNEADTPDNFQSRRPNTSFCFLDIRSPGLGDTAMYLCATSSVLSGTNEQYFGPGTRLTVT.

This rearrangement joins TRBV20-1 to TRBJ1-4; TRBD1 aligns across 8 bases. CDR1 DFQATT and CDR2 SNEGSKA come from the germline V gene (reference sequence). The CDR3 has 13 residues. V shed 5 bases, J shed 8 bases, and the junction held 7 bases outside the gene matches. In DNA form, the CDR3 reads TGCAGTGCTTACGACAGGGGAGGGGAAAAACTGTTTTTT. As protein: CSAYDRGGEKLFF.

The chain links TRBV15 to TRBJ1-5; D is unclear. The V end was cut by 0 bases, the J end by 1 base, with 7 bases between. The CDR3 has 15 residues. Germline CDR1 reads LNHNV; CDR2 reads YYDKDF (reference sequence). The CDR3 DNA reads as TGTGCCACCAGCAGAGACGGGTTAAGCAATCAGCCCCAGCATTTT. Translation: CATSRDGLSNQPQHF. Full variable domain (missing parts from reference TRBV15 and TRBJ1-5): DAMVIQNPRYQVTQFGKPVTLSCSQTLNHNVMYWYQQKSSQAPKLLFHYYDKDFNNEADTPDNFQSRRPNTSFCFLDIRSPGLGDTAMYLCATSRDGLSNQPQHFGDGTRLSIL.

This clonotype was seen ten or more times. The chain is built from TRBV29-1 and TRBJ1-2; 8 bases fit TRBD1. CDR3 size: 13 residues. Germline V gene lookup returns CDR1 SQVTM and CDR2 ANQGSEA. V lost 6 bases to trimming and J lost 5 bases; unmatched junction nucleotides: 8. CDR3 DNA sequence: TGCAGCGTCGGCTCCCAGGGGGCTTATGGCTACACCTTC. Amino acids: CSVGSQGAYGYTF.

This clonotype showed up just a few times. The J gene is TRBJ2-6, the V gene TRBV7-2, with D uncertain. The CDR3 runs to 16 residues. CDR1 is SGHTA, CDR2 FQGNSA, per germline. Trimming shortened V by 5 bases and J by 0 bases, and 11 bases separated the two germline ends. The CDR3 sequence: CASSPTIGSGANVLTF. CDR3 sequence (DNA): TGTGCCAGCAGCCCCACCATTGGCTCTGGGGCCAACGTCCTGACTTTC. The full variable domain, with the rest looked up from reference TRBV7-2 and TRBJ2-6, is GAGVSQSPSNKVTEKGKDVELRCDPISGHTALYWYRQSLGQGLEFLIYFQGNSAPDKSGLPSDRFSAERTGGSVSTLTIQRTQQEDSAVYLCASSPTIGSGANVLTFGAGSRLTVL.

This clonotype was detected many times. The chain links TRBV6-2 or TRBV6-3 to TRBJ2-1; no reliable D call. The CDR3 is 14 residues long. CDR1 and CDR2 (germline): MNHEY, SVGEGT. Trimming took off 0 bases at V and 6 bases at J, with 9 bases between the two ends. The CDR3 loop reads CASSYSTSGNEQFF. CDR3 bases: TGTGCCAGCAGTTACTCTACGTCGGGCAATGAGCAGTTCTTC.

This clonotype occurred a few times. The chain carries TRBV6-2 or TRBV6-3 and TRBJ1-1, with a tentative D call TRBD1 (6 bases). With 11 bases removed from V and 2 bases from J, the gap between germline ends came to 18 bases. CDR3 length: 14 residues. Germline CDR1 MNHEY, CDR2 SVGEGT. This chain's CDR3 is CASNGGQTNTEAFF. CDR3 coding DNA: TGTGCCTCAAATGGGGGGCAGACAAACACTGAAGCTTTCTTT.

This clonotype was detected many times. The chain recombines TRBV28 with TRBJ2-3; 7 bases agree with TRBD1. CDR1 MDHEN and CDR2 SYDVKM come from the germline V gene. CDR3 length equals 15 residues. J gave up 6 bases and V 3 bases, and 9 bases lay outside the gene matches. CDR3 in amino acids: CASSFIQGNRDTQYF. As DNA, the CDR3 is TGTGCCAGCAGTTTCATACAGGGGAATCGGGATACGCAGTATTTT.

In its sample, this clonotype is medium-sized. This sequence joins TRBV5-1 and TRBJ2-6, with no clear D. V was pared by 0 bases and J by 0 bases, with 7 bases between. This CDR3 contains 16 residues. Germline assignment: CDR1 SGHRS and CDR2 YFSETQ. In nucleotides, the CDR3 is TGCGCCAGCAGCTTGGCTCTAGGCTCTGGGGCCAACGTCCTGACTTTC. Protein sequence: CASSLALGSGANVLTF.

This clonotype has just a few counts. The chain recombines TRBV7-9 with TRBJ2-2; 7 bases align to TRBD1. Germline V gene lookup returns CDR1 SEHNR and CDR2 FQNEAQ (reference sequence). With 5 bases clipped from V and 2 bases from J, the junction kept 17 bases outside the gene matches. CDR3 size: 19 residues. The CDR3 region has the DNA TGTGCCAGCAGCCTACTATTGGGACAGATAAACCTAAACACCGGGGAGCTGTTTTTT. The encoded protein is CASSLLLGQINLNTGELFF.

At least ten counts were recorded for this clonotype. The rearrangement uses TRBV7-2 and TRBJ2-2; D remains unclear. V was trimmed by 3 bases and J by 5 bases, leaving 7 bases between them. The CDR3 has 13 residues. Germline CDR1 and CDR2: SGHTA and FQGNSA. The CDR3 region has the DNA TGTGCCAGCAGCTTCACGGCTACCGGGGAGCTGTTTTTT. It is translated as CASSFTATGELFF.

This clonotype turned up a few times. The V and J genes are TRBV6-1 and TRBJ2-3; TRBD2 matches at 7 bases. Per the germline V gene, CDR1 is MNHNS and CDR2 is SASEGT. The CDR3 consists of 15 residues. With 1 base clipped from V and 5 bases from J, the junction kept 6 bases outside the gene matches. For the CDR3, the DNA is TGTGCCAGCAGTGAAGAGCGGGGCTGGATAGATACGCAGTATTTT. Protein product: CASSEERGWIDTQYF.

This clonotype was counted ten times or more. This chain joins TRBV20-1 and TRBJ2-4, with D tentatively TRBD1 (5 bases). The CDR3 extends over 14 amino acids. Trimming stripped 6 bases from V and 0 bases from J, with 12 bases between. Germline CDR1 reads DFQATT; CDR2 reads SNEGSKA (reference sequence). This CDR3 is CSASQQVAKNIQYF. CDR3 bases: TGCAGTGCCAGCCAACAGGTAGCCAAAAACATTCAGTACTTC.

The genes are TRBV9 and TRBJ1-1; possible D gene TRBD1, 5 bases. The CDR3 covers 15 residues. The germline V and J ends were trimmed by 3 bases and 1 base, with 13 bases remaining between them. Germline CDR1 reads SGDLS; CDR2 reads YYNGEE. The CDR3 DNA reads TGTGCCAGCAGCGAATCCGGGACCCCGAACACTGAAGCTTTCTTT. This sequence encodes CASSESGTPNTEAFF.

Remarks on this clonotype: This could be a read error, since a much larger clone is one nucleotide away. The V gene is TRBV11-2, the J gene TRBJ2-1, with D maybe TRBD1 (7 bases). This CDR3 spans 14 amino acids. Germline V gene data show CDR1 as SGHAT and CDR2 as FQNNGV. DNA of the CDR3: TGTGCCAGCAGCTTGCGGGACAGACACAATGAGCAGCTCTTC. Translated: CASSLRDRHNEQLF.

This clonotype was counted at least ten times. This rearrangement joins TRBV6-5 to TRBJ1-1; D gene ambiguous. The CDR3 runs 13 residues. Germline loops: CDR1 MNHEY, CDR2 SVGAGI. The germline V and J ends were trimmed by 7 bases and 3 bases, with 12 bases remaining between them. Written as DNA, the CDR3 is TGTGCCAGCACACCCTCCCTCGACACTGAAGCTTTCTTT. It is translated as CASTPSLDTEAFF.